This T cell receptor (beta chain) was recovered during a study of metastatic and nonmetastatic thyroid tumors. About the research overall: The authors compared repertoires across blood and tumor or nodule tissue from malignant and benign thyroid patients.

The authors' processing: Clinicopathological groups differed in CDR3, with these differences serving to build a distant-metastasis classifier for papillary thyroid cancer. Via MiXCR, TCRdb re-called the PCR reads. TCRdb's processing, not the authors', yielded these V and J calls. The sample records just over 20,000 clones, more than 15% being singletons. The study, taken as a whole, reports: Malignant tumors reportedly showed significantly higher TCR beta diversity than benign nodules in both blood and tumor.

Sample share makes this clone medium-sized (0.01 to 0.1%). Its antigen is as yet unknown. Every patient was untreated before thyroid surgery. Trimming stripped 1 base from V and 0 bases from J, with 6 bases between. The V gene's germline CDR1 is MDHEN and CDR2 SYDVKM. The CDR3 spans 14 residues. Sequenced: blood. The chain has TRBV28 and TRBJ1-1; no reliable D call. The clonotype comes from a female donor with papillary thyroid cancer or a benign thyroid nodule (not recorded which). Some clones in this sample may be carry-over from other donors' samples. CDR3 residues: CASSLSVMNTEAFF. CDR3 in DNA: TGTGCCAGCAGTTTATCTGTCATGAACACTGAAGCTTTCTTT.